The entry that follows covers one T cell receptor beta chain sequence. Its antigen is currently not known. Per-base qualities were not stored, and no clone one base away is much larger. The immunoSEQ Assay, a bias-controlled multiplex PCR, was used to amplify TCRbeta CDR3 regions from genomic DNA. In the source study's methods: Within the assay, amplification of reference gene primers was used to estimate how many nucleated cells each sample contained. To quantify the absolute abundance of each unique TCRbeta CDR3 rearrangement, sequence reads were collapsed and filtered. Productive Simpson clonality was computed per sample as the square root of Simpson's diversity index over productive rearrangements. Sourced from immuneACCESS, this table was stored by TCRdb with only in-frame sequences that have V and J called. A share of the clones is absent; for the studies checked, an unresolved V gene accounts for under half, and the remainder has no known explanation. V and J calls and clone size are those listed in that table; D and trimming were worked out from the DNA. Recorded for this sample are 85,000 to 110,000 clones; approximately 89% of them occurred a single time. The ten most abundant clones make up approximately 17% of the sample.

The sample comes from a study of blood T cell repertoires in COVID-19 (dated by TCRdb to 2019 to 2021). About the full investigation: Collaborator samples came from the United States, Italy and Spain and covered acute and convalescent phases of COVID-19. Samples came from the ongoing ImmuneRACE study (first 160 participants) plus 1,254 subjects from 6 global collaborators. Nearly every sample came with metadata listing a de-identified subject ID, COVID-19 status, age in years and sex. A freely available public database, intended as a resource for researchers studying the immune response to SARS-CoV-2, is where the repertoires were released. Where available, HLA class I and class II types were taken from metadata supplied by the sample provider and were not determined by assay-based typing. The dataset comprised deeply sampled blood TCRbeta repertoires from subjects exposed to, actively infected with, or recovered from COVID-19. The material from the prospective study consisted of cDNA or gDNA derived from T cells, B-cell-depleted T cells, or PBMCs.

Overall study outcomes, separate from this receptor: How much clinical and demographic metadata was included differed by source and by participant, and the metadata was provided uncurated.

Spanning cysteine to phenylalanine, the CDR3 consists of 13 amino acids. CDR3 DNA only is kept here, 39 bases in frame from base 1. The V end gives up 5 bases and the J end 7 bases, leaving 5 bases in the junction not matched to a gene. Whole blood was collected in K2EDTA tubes by collaborating institutions according to the institutions' own protocols. For TCRbeta analysis, collaborators shipped samples as frozen whole blood, isolated PBMCs, or DNA extracted from either of those sample types. The specimen was peripheral blood. The chain links TRBV12-3 or TRBV12-4 with TRBJ1-5, with 7 bases matching TRBD1. The clonotype was recovered from a woman of 80 years or more in a cohort sampled during active COVID-19. The CDR3 protein is CASSVDREQPQHF. Here is the DNA: TGTGCCAGCAGTGTAGACAGGGAACAGCCCCAGCATTTT.